The 24 T cell receptor beta chains in this list originate from one sample, sequenced in a study of post-analysis software for immune sequencing data. Notes on the study in general: TRBV segments more frequent in patients than in controls numbered several and included TRBV5-6, TRBV5-1 and TRBV20-1.

Carried by the TCR beta cDNA libraries were unique molecular identifiers. Each CDR3 protein gets one entry after TCRdb re-called the PCR reads with MiXCR. The sample has over 700,000 distinct CDR3 sequences, around 27% seen once. No cognate antigen is known for these TCRs. Sample: blood. Source of these receptors: a girl under 18 with multiple sclerosis.

V usage is TRBV25-1 and J usage is TRBJ1-4; no definite D call. Per germline, CDR1 MGHDK and CDR2 SYGVNS. V lost 2 bases and J lost 6, with 4 bases in between. The CDR3 spans 12 residues. In DNA form, the CDR3 reads TGTGCCAGCAGTGAAGGGGATGAAAAACTGTTTTTT. Translation: CASSEGDEKLFF.

This clonotype was seen a handful of times. V gene TRBV5-1 combines with J gene TRBJ2-1; perhaps TRBD2 as D (5 bases). V was cut by 3 bases and J by 7 bases, with 23 bases left in between. CDR1 is SGHRS, CDR2 YFSETQ, per germline. The CDR3 consists of 17 residues. The CDR3 sequence is CASSSPRRDVKRNEQFF. The CDR3 DNA follows: TGCGCCAGCAGCTCCCCTCGTCGAGACGTCAAGCGGAATGAGCAGTTCTTC.

The V gene is TRBV6-2 or TRBV6-3, the J gene TRBJ2-1; 7 bases are shared with TRBD2. From germline, CDR1 is MNHEY and CDR2 SVGEGT. This CDR3 contains 15 residues. With V trimmed by 10 bases and J by 3 bases, 12 bases remained unmatched. In DNA form, the CDR3 reads TGTGCCACCGCACAGCCGGGACTAATCTACAATGAGCAGTTCTTC. This translates into CATAQPGLIYNEQFF.

This clonotype was detected only a few times. The chain is built from TRBV10-3 and TRBJ2-4; 14 bases match TRBD2. The germline gives CDR1 ENHRY, CDR2 SYGVKD. The CDR3 has 20 residues. Trimming took 5 bases from V and 2 from J; bases not matched to a gene: 14. CDR3 sequence (DNA): TGTGCCATCAGTACCATCCCGGGACTAGCGGGAGTGGAGACCAAAAACATTCAGTACTTC. It specifies CAISTIPGLAGVETKNIQYF.

V usage is TRBV20-1 and J usage is TRBJ2-7, with D possibly called TRBD1 or TRBD2 (5 bases each). Germline CDR1 reads DFQATT; CDR2 reads SNEGSKA (reference sequence). Trimming removed 6 bases from V and 6 bases from J, with 21 bases in between. This CDR3 contains 14 residues. CDR3 protein: CSANGMQGIREQYV. In DNA, the CDR3 is TGCAGTGCCAACGGGATGCAGGGTATACGCGAGCAGTACGTC.

This clonotype showed up just a few times. The rearrangement links TRBV20-1 to TRBJ2-7; a weak D match, TRBD1 (6 bases). The V end was cut by 6 bases, the J end by 8 bases, with 23 bases between. The CDR3 consists of 14 residues. Germline lookup yields CDR1 DFQATT and CDR2 SNEGSKA (reference sequence). The CDR3 here is CSAIPPGTQYKQYF. CDR3 in DNA: TGCAGTGCAATCCCGCCGGGGACACAATACAAGCAGTACTTC.

This chain connects TRBV5-6 to TRBJ1-2; D ambiguous. Trimming cost V 4 bases and J 5 bases, with 15 bases left between them. Germline values: CDR1 SGHDT, CDR2 YYEEEE. There are 14 residues in the CDR3. CDR3 nucleotides: TGTGCCAGCAGCCCCATGGAAAGCGTTTATGGCTACACCTTC. As protein: CASSPMESVYGYTF.

The gene calls are TRBV6-4 and TRBJ2-2; D remains ambiguous. Trimming pared 6 bases from V and 1 base from J, leaving 9 bases between. Germline loops: CDR1 MRHNA, CDR2 SNTAGT. The CDR3 contains 14 residues. CDR3 loop: CASSPEENTGELFF. CDR3 in DNA: TGTGCCAGCAGCCCTGAGGAGAACACCGGGGAGCTGTTTTTT.

This clonotype was observed a handful of times. This chain uses TRBV12-3 or TRBV12-4 with TRBJ2-3, with D possibly matching TRBD1 (6 bases). V lost 3 bases to trimming and J lost 4 bases, with 11 bases between them. The CDR3 extends over 14 amino acids. CDR3 residues: CASSFSGAADTQYF. CDR3 nucleotide sequence: TGTGCCAGCAGTTTTTCAGGGGCAGCAGATACGCAGTATTTT.

This clonotype came up many times. The rearrangement links TRBV11-2 to TRBJ2-3; 10 bases align to TRBD2. From germline, CDR1 is SGHAT and CDR2 FQNNGV. The V and J ends lost 0 bases and 1 base, in that order; junction bases with no gene match: 1. The CDR3 contains 16 residues. Written as DNA, the CDR3 is TGTGCCAGCAGCTTAGAGCTAGCGGGAGGCACAGATACGCAGTATTTT. Protein sequence: CASSLELAGGTDTQYF.

This clonotype was counted a few times. V gene TRBV7-9 combines with J gene TRBJ2-1; tentatively, D is TRBD1 or TRBD2 (5 bases each). V lost 5 bases and J lost 12, with 14 bases in between. The CDR3 runs to 12 residues. Per germline, CDR1 SEHNR and CDR2 FQNEAQ (reference sequence). The CDR3, as DNA: TGTGCCAGCAGCGTCGACAGTGGGAGGCAGTTCTTC. It specifies CASSVDSGRQFF. The full variable domain, with the rest looked up from reference TRBV7-9 and TRBJ2-1, is DTGVSQNPRHKITKRGQNVTFRCDPISEHNRLYWYRQTLGQGPEFLTYFQNEAQLEKSRLLSDRFSAERPKGSFSTLEIQRTEQGDSAMYLCASSVDSGRQFFGPGTRLTVL.

The gene calls are TRBV19 and TRBJ1-4, with D hard to call. Between the trimmed V and J ends, which lost 6 bases and 6 bases, there was a span of 8 bases. The CDR3 extends over 12 amino acids. In germline, CDR1 is LNHDA, CDR2 SQIVND (reference sequence). DNA for the CDR3: TGTGCCAGTAGGCTCCGGGATGAAAAACTGTTTTTT. Translated: CASRLRDEKLFF.

V usage is TRBV6-2 or TRBV6-3 and J usage is TRBJ2-7; D is undetermined. Germline loops: CDR1 MNHEY, CDR2 SVGEGT. The V end was cut by 2 bases, the J end by 2 bases, with 22 bases between. The CDR3 is 18 residues long. The CDR3 sequence: CASSYNSQAPNHPYEQYF. In DNA, the CDR3 is TGTGCCAGCAGTTACAATTCTCAGGCACCAAACCATCCCTACGAGCAGTACTTC.

This clonotype was found many times. V gene TRBV7-2 combines with J gene TRBJ2-7; 7 bases fit TRBD2. After removal of 7 bases from V and 1 base from J, the junction contained 10 bases not matched to a gene. The V gene's germline CDR1 is SGHTA and CDR2 FQGNSA. This CDR3 spans 15 amino acids. CDR3 sequence (DNA): TGTGCCAGCACCCGGAGGGTAGCGGGTTCCTACGAGCAGTACTTC. Protein product: CASTRRVAGSYEQYF.

This clonotype has at least ten counts. This chain links TRBV6-6 with TRBJ2-7; TRBD1 matches 7 bases. V was clipped by 5 bases and J by 0 bases; unmatched bases: 7. Germline V CDR1 and CDR2: MNHNY, SVGAGI (reference sequence). The CDR3 totals 15 residues. CDR3 nucleotides: TGTGCCAGCAGTGGGCTCGACAGGGCCTCCTACGAGCAGTACTTC. Amino acids: CASSGLDRASYEQYF.

This clonotype was counted only a few times. The chain combines TRBV6-5 with TRBJ2-1; D is possibly TRBD1 (6 bases). Germline V lookup: CDR1 MNHEY, CDR2 SVGAGI. This CDR3 has 11 residues. Trimming pared 5 bases from V and 9 bases from J, leaving 8 bases between. This CDR3 reads CASSTGPEQFF. In DNA, the CDR3 is TGTGCCAGCAGTACAGGGCCTGAGCAGTTCTTC.

This clonotype was detected a few times. The chain combines TRBV4-1 with TRBJ1-6; D is ambiguous. Trimming cost V 1 base and J 6 bases, with 16 bases left between them. CDR1 is MGHRA, CDR2 YSYEKL, per germline. This CDR3 region has 17 residues. The CDR3 is CASSQGLGIPTNSPLHF. The CDR3 region has the DNA TGCGCCAGCAGCCAAGGGCTAGGGATCCCCACTAATTCACCCCTCCACTTT.

The chain couples TRBV7-9 to TRBJ1-1, with D perhaps matching TRBD1 (6 bases). Germline CDR1 and CDR2: SEHNR and FQNEAQ (reference sequence). This CDR3 comprises 15 residues. V dropped 8 bases and J dropped 5 bases, with 21 bases sitting between them. CDR3 DNA: TGTGCCAGCCTCTTACCTGAGGGGGGAGTGACTGAAGCTTTCTTT. It translates to CASLLPEGGVTEAFF. Combining the CDR3 with reference TRBV7-9 and TRBJ1-1 gives the whole variable domain DTGVSQNPRHKITKRGQNVTFRCDPISEHNRLYWYRQTLGQGPEFLTYFQNEAQLEKSRLLSDRFSAERPKGSFSTLEIQRTEQGDSAMYLCASLLPEGGVTEAFFGQGTRLTVV.

The chain carries TRBV7-2 and TRBJ2-2, with TRBD1 identical over 7 bases. Germline V gives CDR1 SGHTA, CDR2 FQGNSA. The CDR3 has 14 residues. Trimming at V came to 6 bases and at J to 4 bases, leaving 5 bases not matched to a gene. For the CDR3, the DNA is TGTGCCAGCAGGCCAGGGGGAAGCACCGGGGAGCTGTTTTTT. Its translation is CASRPGGSTGELFF.

The chain combines TRBV18 with TRBJ2-1; 8 nucleotides line up with TRBD2. The CDR3 runs to 15 residues. Germline V CDR1 and CDR2: KGHSH, LQKENI. J lost 5 bases, V lost 6 bases, and 9 bases had no gene match. The CDR3 is CASSAKTGLDNEQFF. The DNA for the CDR3 is TGTGCCAGCTCCGCAAAAACGGGACTAGACAATGAGCAGTTCTTC.

The sample holds a few counts of this clonotype. V and J are TRBV25-1 and TRBJ2-1, with D perhaps being TRBD1 or TRBD2 (5 bases each). The CDR3 has 12 residues. Trimming took off 7 bases at V and 8 bases at J, with 12 bases between the two ends. Germline loops: CDR1 MGHDK, CDR2 SYGVNS. CDR3 bases: TGTGCCAGCACCCTAACGGGGCATGAGCAGTTCTTC. Residues: CASTLTGHEQFF.

The genes are TRBV20-1 and TRBJ2-7; the match to TRBD2 covers 12 bases. V lost 2 bases, J lost 3 bases, and 2 bases stayed unmatched. The CDR3 has 14 amino acids. Germline V gives CDR1 DFQATT, CDR2 SNEGSKA (reference sequence). In nucleotides, the CDR3 is TGCAGTGCTAGACCGACTAGCGGGAGCTACGAGCAGTACTTC. Protein product: CSARPTSGSYEQYF.

This clonotype was counted only a few times. The V gene is TRBV11-2, the J gene TRBJ2-1; D unresolved. Trimming stripped 2 bases from V and 15 bases from J, with 11 bases between. Germline V CDR1 and CDR2: SGHAT, FQNNGV. CDR3 length: 11 amino acids. The CDR3 coding sequence is TGTGCCAGCAGCTTAATACTGGAAATGTTCTTC. Protein: CASSLILEMFF.

This clonotype was seen only a few times. The chain employs TRBV20-1 and TRBJ2-3; 9 bases line up with TRBD1. The CDR3 runs to 18 residues. Germline trimming cut 3 bases from V and 1 base from J; bases unmatched to any gene: 14. Germline V gene lookup returns CDR1 DFQATT and CDR2 SNEGSKA (reference sequence). CDR3 region: CSASHSPGQGFGTDTQYF. In nucleotides, the CDR3 is TGCAGTGCTAGCCACAGCCCGGGACAGGGATTCGGCACAGATACGCAGTATTTT.